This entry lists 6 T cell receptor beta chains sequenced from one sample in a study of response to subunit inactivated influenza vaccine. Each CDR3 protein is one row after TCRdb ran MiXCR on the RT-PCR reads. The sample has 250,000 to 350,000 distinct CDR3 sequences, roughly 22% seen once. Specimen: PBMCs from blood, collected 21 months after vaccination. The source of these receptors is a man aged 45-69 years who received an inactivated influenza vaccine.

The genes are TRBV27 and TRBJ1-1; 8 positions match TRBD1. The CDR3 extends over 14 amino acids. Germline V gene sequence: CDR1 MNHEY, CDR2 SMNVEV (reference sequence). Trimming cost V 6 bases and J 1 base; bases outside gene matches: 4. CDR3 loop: CASRLDRGNTEAFF. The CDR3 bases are TGTGCCAGCAGACTTGACAGGGGGAACACTGAAGCTTTCTTT.

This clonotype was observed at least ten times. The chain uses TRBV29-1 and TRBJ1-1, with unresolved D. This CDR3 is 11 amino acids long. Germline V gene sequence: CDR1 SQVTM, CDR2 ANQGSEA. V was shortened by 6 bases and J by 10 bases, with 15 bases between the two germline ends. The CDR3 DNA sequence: TGCAGCGTACTCGAGGGCCGGGTAGCTTTCTTT. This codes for CSVLEGRVAFF.

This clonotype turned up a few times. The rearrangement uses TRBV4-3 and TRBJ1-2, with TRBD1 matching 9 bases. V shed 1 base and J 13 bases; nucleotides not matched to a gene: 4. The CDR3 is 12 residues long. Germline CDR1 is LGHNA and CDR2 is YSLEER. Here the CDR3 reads CASSQVNRGPTF. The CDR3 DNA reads TGCGCCAGCAGCCAAGTTAACAGGGGGCCCACCTTC.

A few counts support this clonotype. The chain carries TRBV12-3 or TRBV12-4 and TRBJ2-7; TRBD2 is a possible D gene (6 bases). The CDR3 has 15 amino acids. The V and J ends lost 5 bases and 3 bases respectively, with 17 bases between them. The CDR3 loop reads CASSPGLLSGYEQYF. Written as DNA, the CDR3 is TGTGCCAGCAGTCCCGGACTACTATCGGGCTACGAGCAGTACTTC.

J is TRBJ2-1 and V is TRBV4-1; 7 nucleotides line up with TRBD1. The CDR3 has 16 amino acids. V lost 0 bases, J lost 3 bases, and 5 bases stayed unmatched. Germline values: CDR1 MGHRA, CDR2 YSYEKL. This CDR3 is CASSQEVTGYYNEQFF. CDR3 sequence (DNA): TGCGCCAGCAGCCAAGAGGTGACAGGGTACTACAATGAGCAGTTCTTC.

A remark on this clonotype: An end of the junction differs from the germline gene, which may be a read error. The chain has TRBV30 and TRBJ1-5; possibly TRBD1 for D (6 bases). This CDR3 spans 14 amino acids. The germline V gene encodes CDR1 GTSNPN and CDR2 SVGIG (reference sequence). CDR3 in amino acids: CAWSAGTLNQPQHF. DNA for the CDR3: TGTGCCTGGAGTGCCGGGACACTCAATCAGCCTCAGCATTTT.